This passage covers 29 T cell receptor beta chains from one sample sequenced in a study of control samples from healthy donors and cancer patients (dated by TCRdb to 2020 to 2021). The library was built by means of the immunoSEQ multiplex PCR assay. Not all clones reach the TCRdb copy of this immuneACCESS table, which keeps in-frame sequences only. Checked studies attribute under half of the gap to unresolved V genes and leave the rest unexplained. The sample includes approximately 79,000 clones, with approximately 89% observed a single time. The leading ten clones occupy more than 7% of the sample. The sequencing sample was made of blood. The source of these receptors is a man over 45 in good health.

The chain employs TRBV13 and TRBJ1-1; 8 bases align to TRBD1. Germline V gene lookup returns CDR1 PRHDT and CDR2 FYEKMQ (reference sequence). Unmatched junction bases numbered 11, after V lost 5 bases and J lost 3 bases. The CDR3 has 16 amino acids. In DNA form, the CDR3 reads TGTGCCAGCAGCGGGCGGACAGGGCGGGAGGACACTGAAGCTTTCTTT. Translated: CASSGRTGREDTEAFF.

The chain links TRBV30 to TRBJ1-2; no clear D gene. Germline loops: CDR1 GTSNPN, CDR2 SVGIG (reference sequence). The V end lost 0 bases, the J end lost 4 bases, and 3 bases lay between the germline ends. This CDR3 comprises 11 residues. CDR3 amino acids: CAWSVIYGYTF. CDR3 coding DNA: TGTGCCTGGAGTGTAATCTATGGCTACACCTTC.

The V gene is TRBV30, the J gene TRBJ2-5; maybe TRBD1 (6 bases). Germline loops: CDR1 GTSNPN, CDR2 SVGIG (reference sequence). The CDR3 totals 13 residues. V gave up 5 bases and J gave up 3 bases, with 13 bases separating them. The CDR3 nucleotides are TGTGCCTGGGCCCGGACAGCCAAAGAGACCCAGTACTTC. As protein: CAWARTAKETQYF. Full variable domain (outside the CDR3, taken from reference TRBV30 and TRBJ2-5): SQTIHQWPATLVQPVGSPLSLECTVEGTSNPNLYWYRQAAGRGLQLLFYSVGIGQISSEVPQNLSASRPQDRQFILSSKKLLLSDSGFYLCAWARTAKETQYFGPGTRLLVL.

This clone was recorded once. J is TRBJ1-1 and V is TRBV6-5; D might be TRBD1 (5 bases). Trimming took off 7 bases at V and 1 base at J, with 10 bases between the two ends. CDR1 and CDR2 (germline): MNHEY, SVGAGI. The CDR3 loop spans 13 amino acids. CDR3 region: CASTQGPNTEAFF. The CDR3 region has the DNA TGTGCCAGCACCCAGGGACCGAACACTGAAGCTTTCTTT.

This clone is a singleton in its sample. The CDR3 DNA sequence: TGTGCCAGCAGTTTGAGGCCGAATTCACCCCTCCACTTT. It encodes CASSLRPNSPLHF. The J gene is TRBJ1-6, the V gene TRBV27; D remains unclear. The CDR3 is 13 residues long. The V end lost 3 bases, the J end lost 7 bases, and 7 bases lay between the germline ends. The germline V gene encodes CDR1 MNHEY and CDR2 SMNVEV (reference sequence).

This chain connects TRBV3-1 (or the pseudogene TRBV3-2) to TRBJ1-1; D is unresolved. V was shortened by 0 bases and J by 2 bases, with 10 bases between the two germline ends. CDR1 LGHDT and CDR2 YNNKEL come from the germline V gene (reference sequence). CDR3 size: 15 residues. The CDR3 coding sequence is TGTGCCAGCAGCCAAGACCTGCGGACCAACACTGAAGCTTTCTTT. It specifies CASSQDLRTNTEAFF.

The J gene is TRBJ2-3, the V gene TRBV5-6; D gene uncertain. Trimming took 4 bases from V and 4 from J, leaving 16 bases between them. This CDR3 contains 15 residues. Germline loops: CDR1 SGHDT, CDR2 YYEEEE. Here the CDR3 reads CASSLGPVSADTQYF. CDR3 coding DNA: TGTGCCAGCAGCCTGGGCCCTGTCAGTGCAGATACGCAGTATTTT.

This clone was detected once. This chain uses TRBV25-1 with TRBJ1-2, with no clear D. The CDR3 spans 15 residues. CDR1 and CDR2 from the germline V gene are MGHDK and SYGVNS. Trimming cost V 2 bases and J 2 bases, with 12 bases left between them. In nucleotides, the CDR3 is TGTGCCAGCAGTGAAGGTGGGGAAGGAAACTATGGCTACACCTTC. Translated: CASSEGGEGNYGYTF.

The chain links TRBV4-3 to TRBJ2-1; 9 nucleotides line up with TRBD2. CDR1 is LGHNA and CDR2 is YSLEER in the germline V gene. The CDR3 covers 14 residues. J lost 15 bases, V lost 0 bases, and 9 bases had no gene match. CDR3 loop: CASSQDQIGTSLFF. The CDR3 DNA sequence: TGCGCCAGCAGCCAAGATCAAATTGGGACTAGCCTGTTCTTC.

The chain employs TRBV5-5 and TRBJ2-7; the match to TRBD1 covers 10 bases. The CDR3 runs to 15 residues. V shed 5 bases and J 2 bases; nucleotides not matched to a gene: 7. The germline V gene has CDR1 SGHKS and CDR2 YYEKEE (reference sequence). Written as DNA, the CDR3 is TGTGCCAGCAGTTCTTCCGGGACAGGGGCCTACGAGCAGTACTTC. Its protein product is CASSSSGTGAYEQYF.

The chain joins TRBV6-6 to TRBJ2-3; TRBD2 agrees at 8 bases. The CDR3 totals 16 residues. Germline lookup yields CDR1 MNHNY and CDR2 SVGAGI (reference sequence). V gave up 2 bases and J gave up 3 bases; unmatched junction bases: 7. CDR3 loop: CASSYRTSRGTDTQYF. CDR3 coding DNA: TGTGCCAGCAGTTACCGGACTAGCCGAGGGACAGATACGCAGTATTTT.

The chain couples TRBV2 to TRBJ2-5, with TRBD1 identical over 9 bases. In germline, CDR1 is SNHLY, CDR2 FYNNEI. Trimming took 9 bases from V and 5 from J; bases not matched to a gene: 10. The CDR3 runs to 14 residues. The CDR3 here is CASGRDRAGETQYF. The DNA for the CDR3 is TGTGCCAGTGGGAGGGACAGGGCTGGCGAGACCCAGTACTTC.

The chain has TRBV10-2 and TRBJ1-4; tentative D call: TRBD1 (5 bases). The CDR3 covers 15 residues. V lost 6 bases and J 2 bases, leaving 13 bases between the germline ends. Germline CDR1 is WSHSY and CDR2 is SAAADI. This CDR3 reads CASRDQGLTNEKLFF. The CDR3 DNA follows: TGCGCCAGCAGGGACCAGGGTCTCACTAATGAAAAACTGTTTTTT.

This clone was recorded a few times. The chain links TRBV5-3 to TRBJ1-5; D is undetermined. TRBV5-3 is annotated as an ORF whose role is uncertain. V was cut by 0 bases and J by 3 bases, with 7 bases left in between. CDR3 length: 14 residues. CDR3 nucleotides: TGTGCCAGAAGCTTGGCCAGTAACAATCAGCCCCAGCATTTT. Encoded protein: CARSLASNNQPQHF.

The chain is built from TRBV7-9 and TRBJ1-1; the match to TRBD1 covers 9 bases. The germline CDR1 and CDR2 sequences are SEHNR and FQNEAQ (reference sequence). Germline trimming cut 5 bases from V and 2 bases from J; bases unmatched to any gene: 9. The CDR3 is 16 amino acids. Here the CDR3 DNA reads TGTGCCAGCAGCCCGCTGGGACAGGGCTCTAACACTGAAGCTTTCTTT. It is translated as CASSPLGQGSNTEAFF. The full variable domain, with the rest looked up from reference TRBV7-9 and TRBJ1-1, is DTGVSQNPRHKITKRGQNVTFRCDPISEHNRLYWYRQTLGQGPEFLTYFQNEAQLEKSRLLSDRFSAERPKGSFSTLEIQRTEQGDSAMYLCASSPLGQGSNTEAFFGQGTRLTVV.

The chain combines TRBV27 with TRBJ1-4; no clear D gene. Trimming pared 0 bases from V and 8 bases from J, leaving 4 bases between. This CDR3 is 12 amino acids long. Germline CDR1 reads MNHEY; CDR2 reads SMNVEV (reference sequence). This chain's CDR3 is CASSLSGEKLFF. The DNA for the CDR3 is TGTGCCAGCAGTTTATCAGGGGAAAAACTGTTTTTT.

V and J are TRBV30 and TRBJ1-4; possibly TRBD1 for D (6 bases). Trimming removed 5 bases at V and 8 bases at J, with 12 bases between. The CDR3 has 12 amino acids. Looked up from germline, CDR1 is GTSNPN and CDR2 is SVGIG (reference sequence). The CDR3 nucleotides read TGTGCCTGGGAGGGGGGTAAGGAAAAACTGTTTTTT. It specifies CAWEGGKEKLFF.

The chain combines TRBV7-2 with TRBJ1-1, with D possibly being TRBD1 (6 bases). V lost 5 bases, J lost 8 bases, and 12 bases lay in between. The CDR3 has 12 residues. Germline V CDR1 and CDR2: SGHTA, FQGNSA. The CDR3 region has the DNA TGTGCCAGCAGCCCACAGGGATGGGAAGCTTTCTTT. It is translated as CASSPQGWEAFF.

The chain uses TRBV2 and TRBJ2-1; TRBD2 matches at 8 bases. Germline lookup yields CDR1 SNHLY and CDR2 FYNNEI. There are 15 residues in the CDR3. The V and J ends lost 4 bases and 1 base, in that order; junction bases with no gene match: 3. Here the CDR3 DNA reads TGTGCCAGCAGTGTGGGCGGGGGGTCCTACAATGAGCAGTTCTTC. It translates to CASSVGGGSYNEQFF.

The chain links TRBV5-1 to TRBJ1-3, with a tentative D call TRBD1 (5 bases). Between the trimmed V and J ends, which lost 4 bases and 4 bases, there was a span of 12 bases. The CDR3 is made up of 14 amino acids. Germline CDR1 reads SGHRS; CDR2 reads YFSETQ. DNA for the CDR3: TGCGCCAGCAGCCCCCGTCAGGGAGGAAACACCATATATTTT. It specifies CASSPRQGGNTIYF.

The J gene is TRBJ1-1, the V gene TRBV5-5, with unresolved D. The CDR3 consists of 17 residues. Trimming cost V 0 bases and J 4 bases, with 19 bases left between them. CDR1 is SGHKS and CDR2 is YYEKEE in the germline V gene (reference sequence). CDR3 protein: CASSLGPARPGSTEAFF. DNA for the CDR3: TGTGCCAGCAGCTTGGGACCAGCTAGGCCTGGGAGCACTGAAGCTTTCTTT.

The rearrangement uses TRBV12-3 or TRBV12-4 and TRBJ2-5; D is perhaps TRBD1 or TRBD2 (5 bases each). With 5 bases removed from V and 7 bases from J, the gap between germline ends came to 14 bases. The CDR3 extends over 13 amino acids. The CDR3 DNA reads as TGTGCCAGCAGTCTTCTGGGGGTGGTGACCCAGTACTTC. Its protein product is CASSLLGVVTQYF.

The gene calls are TRBV30 and TRBJ1-3; D is undetermined. This CDR3 region has 14 residues. CDR1 and CDR2 from the germline V gene are GTSNPN and SVGIG (reference sequence). The V end was cut by 0 bases, the J end by 3 bases, with 9 bases between. The CDR3 DNA follows: TGTGCCTGGAGTGTACTGGGAGTTGGAAACACCATATATTTT. Residues: CAWSVLGVGNTIYF. Full variable domain (missing parts from reference TRBV30 and TRBJ1-3): SQTIHQWPATLVQPVGSPLSLECTVEGTSNPNLYWYRQAAGRGLQLLFYSVGIGQISSEVPQNLSASRPQDRQFILSSKKLLLSDSGFYLCAWSVLGVGNTIYFGEGSWLTVV.

The DNA for the CDR3 is TGTGCCAGCAGTCTGAGACCCTCCTACGAGCAGTACTTC. Encoded protein: CASSLRPSYEQYF. This chain uses TRBV11-3 with TRBJ2-7; D is unresolved. This CDR3 comprises 13 residues. V was trimmed by 6 bases and J by 0 bases, leaving 9 bases between them. Germline CDR1 reads SGHNT; CDR2 reads YENEEA.

This chain links TRBV5-1 with TRBJ1-6; D not certain. The CDR3 extends over 14 amino acids. Trimming took 4 bases from V and 7 from J, leaving 12 bases between them. Germline assignment: CDR1 SGHRS and CDR2 YFSETQ. The CDR3 spells CASSVAVFNSPLHF. The CDR3 DNA sequence: TGCGCCAGCAGCGTAGCCGTATTCAATTCACCCCTCCACTTT.

The chain carries TRBV11-2 and TRBJ2-7; 8 positions agree with TRBD1. The germline V gene encodes CDR1 SGHAT and CDR2 FQNNGV. The CDR3 extends over 15 amino acids. Losses at the gene ends were 1 base for V and 3 bases for J; bases not matched to a gene: 5. DNA for the CDR3: TGTGCCAGCAGCTTAGCGTACAGGGGGGACTACGAGCAGTACTTC. This encodes CASSLAYRGDYEQYF.

This sequence joins TRBV11-2 and TRBJ2-3, with D perhaps TRBD2 (5 bases). The V end lost 0 bases, the J end lost 0 bases, and 10 bases lay between the germline ends. CDR1 and CDR2 (germline): SGHAT, FQNNGV. The CDR3 runs to 16 residues. The CDR3 bases are TGTGCCAGCAGCTTAGATGGGAGTACTAGCACAGATACGCAGTATTTT. Its protein is CASSLDGSTSTDTQYF.

The chain uses TRBV2 and TRBJ1-2; TRBD1 agrees at 10 bases. Germline-derived CDR1 and CDR2 are SNHLY and FYNNEI. Germline trimming cut 6 bases from V and 7 bases from J; bases unmatched to any gene: 5. The CDR3 contains 13 residues. CDR3 in DNA: TGTGCCAGCAGCCGGACAGGGGGAGTTGGCTACACCTTC. Its protein is CASSRTGGVGYTF.

The J gene is TRBJ2-5, the V gene TRBV11-2; 11 bases agree with TRBD1. The CDR3 loop spans 15 amino acids. Germline CDR1 is SGHAT and CDR2 is FQNNGV. The ends lost 5 bases at V and 5 bases at J; junction bases unmatched: 7. Here the CDR3 reads CASSPRTGGVETQYF. CDR3 DNA sequence: TGTGCCAGCAGCCCGAGGACAGGGGGCGTGGAGACCCAGTACTTC. The full variable domain, rest sourced from reference TRBV11-2 and TRBJ2-5, is EAGVAQSPRYKIIEKRQSVAFWCNPISGHATLYWYQQILGQGPKLLIQFQNNGVVDDSQLPKDRFSAERLKGVDSTLKIQPAKLEDSAVYLCASSPRTGGVETQYFGPGTRLLVL.